Shown below are 16 T cell receptor beta chains from a single sample sequenced in a study of cytomegalovirus exposure and HLA in healthy donors. 13 Jbeta primers and 60 Vbeta primers were used for the PCR. Sequencing was performed with immunoSEQ multiplex PCR; in TCRdb, only in-frame clones are kept and a portion is missing. The table shows over 110,000 clones, with approximately 80% occurring only once. The sample was PBMCs. These TCRs come from a young woman in good health and CMV-seropositive.

This clone has a single count. The V call is TRBV6-1, the J call TRBJ1-5, with D perhaps TRBD1 (5 bases). V was cut by 7 bases and J by 0 bases, with 7 bases left in between. The CDR3 has 13 amino acids. CDR1 is MNHNS, CDR2 SASEGT, per germline. The CDR3 here is CASTDNSNQPQHF. As DNA, the CDR3 is TGTGCCAGCACGGACAATAGCAATCAGCCCCAGCATTTT.

The chain combines TRBV18 with TRBJ1-4, with 7 bases lining up with TRBD1. The CDR3 sequence is 16 residues long. The J segment lost 7 bases and the V segment lost 4 bases, leaving 12 bases of the junction unmatched. Germline V gene lookup returns CDR1 KGHSH and CDR2 LQKENI. CDR3 protein: CASSRTFETGREKLFF. CDR3 nucleotide sequence: TGTGCCAGCTCACGGACTTTCGAGACAGGGCGTGAAAAACTGTTTTTT.

The chain uses TRBV2 and TRBJ1-5; TRBD1 is a possible D gene (6 bases). This CDR3 comprises 15 residues. The germline gives CDR1 SNHLY, CDR2 FYNNEI. V lost 6 bases and J 0 bases, leaving 12 bases between the germline ends. The CDR3 sequence is CASSYRAYSNQPQHF. Written as DNA, the CDR3 is TGTGCCAGCAGCTACAGGGCTTATAGCAATCAGCCCCAGCATTTT.

This clone has more than one count but fewer than ten. The V call is TRBV6-1, the J call TRBJ2-2, with 9 bases matching TRBD1. The germline CDR1 and CDR2 sequences are MNHNS and SASEGT. V lost 7 bases to trimming and J lost 6 bases; unmatched junction nucleotides: 6. The CDR3 is 14 residues long. The CDR3 DNA reads TGTGCCAGCATTGGGACAGGGTCCCCCGGGGAGCTGTTTTTT. Residues: CASIGTGSPGELFF.

This chain's CDR3 is CAITETGGTGELFF. The DNA of the CDR3 is TGTGCCATCACCGAGACAGGGGGCACCGGGGAGCTGTTTTTT. This rearrangement joins TRBV10-3 to TRBJ2-2, with 9 bases lining up with TRBD1. The V gene's germline CDR1 is ENHRY and CDR2 SYGVKD. The CDR3 covers 14 residues. Germline trimming cut 7 bases from V and 4 bases from J; bases unmatched to any gene: 4.

About this clone: One end of the junction fails to match germline, which may point to a read error. This chain joins TRBV6-5 and TRBJ1-1; D gene ambiguous. CDR3 length: 12 residues. Germline V gene data show CDR1 as MNHEY and CDR2 as SVGAGI. The CDR3 reads CATQNRDTEAFF. The CDR3 DNA is TGTGCCACCCAGAATCGCGACACGGAAGCTTTCTTT.

The chain joins TRBV5-1 to TRBJ1-2, with 8 bases that match TRBD1. CDR1 SGHRS and CDR2 YFSETQ come from the germline V gene. V shed 5 bases and J 7 bases; nucleotides not matched to a gene: 13. CDR3 length equals 15 residues. The CDR3 nucleotides are TGCGCCAGCAGTTCAGACCCCGGGACAGGATCTGGCTACACCTTC. It encodes CASSSDPGTGSGYTF. The full variable domain, with the rest looked up from reference TRBV5-1 and TRBJ1-2, is KAGVTQTPRYLIKTRGQQVTLSCSPISGHRSVSWYQQTPGQGLQFLFEYFSETQRNKGNFPGRFSGRQFSNSRSEMNVSTLELGDSALYLCASSSDPGTGSGYTFGSGTRLTVV.

This chain uses TRBV2 with TRBJ1-1; 9 nucleotides align to TRBD1. This CDR3 spans 12 amino acids. Germline-derived CDR1 and CDR2 are SNHLY and FYNNEI. The V segment lost 5 bases and the J segment 10 bases; nucleotides outside the gene matches: 5. The CDR3 spells CASSRTGDGAFF. CDR3 nucleotide sequence: TGTGCCAGCAGTCGGACAGGGGACGGAGCTTTCTTT.

The V call is TRBV7-8, the J call TRBJ2-3; the match to TRBD1 covers 8 bases. V lost 5 bases and J lost 2; bases outside the gene matches: 6. The CDR3 sequence is 15 residues long. Per germline, CDR1 SGHVS and CDR2 FQNEAQ. Written as DNA, the CDR3 is TGTGCCAGCAGCCGACAGGGGCGGTACACAGATACGCAGTATTTT. Translating it yields CASSRQGRYTDTQYF. Supplemented by reference TRBV7-8 and TRBJ2-3, the full variable domain reads GAGVSQSPRYKVAKRGQDVALRCDPISGHVSLFWYQQALGQGPEFLTYFQNEAQLDKSGLPSDRFFAERPEGSVSTLKIQRTQQEDSAVYLCASSRQGRYTDTQYFGPGTRLTVL.

This chain connects TRBV7-9 to TRBJ1-3; the D gene is possibly TRBD1 (6 bases). CDR1 SEHNR and CDR2 FQNEAQ come from the germline V gene (reference sequence). The CDR3 is 15 residues long. The germline V and J ends were trimmed by 3 bases and 3 bases, with 12 bases remaining between them. The chain's CDR3 is CASSFPNRVGNTIYF. CDR3 in DNA: TGTGCCAGCAGCTTCCCGAACAGGGTTGGAAACACCATATATTTT.

In its sample, this clone was seen once. The chain couples TRBV6-5 to TRBJ2-6; TRBD1 agrees at 7 bases. Unmatched junction bases numbered 1, after V lost 0 bases and J lost 2 bases. The CDR3 contains 16 residues. Germline assignment: CDR1 MNHEY and CDR2 SVGAGI. The CDR3 reads CASSYSTGAGANVLTF. CDR3 DNA sequence: TGTGCCAGCAGTTACTCCACAGGGGCTGGGGCCAACGTCCTGACTTTC.

The V gene is TRBV29-1, the J gene TRBJ2-1; TRBD1 matches 9 bases. The CDR3 sequence is 19 residues long. The V gene end was trimmed by 6 bases and the J gene end by 6 bases; junction bases not matched to a gene: 24. CDR1 and CDR2 from the germline V gene are SQVTM and ANQGSEA. This chain's CDR3 is CSVKRWDRAYRAPGNEQFF. For the CDR3, the DNA is TGCAGCGTAAAGCGATGGGACAGGGCGTACCGGGCCCCGGGCAATGAGCAGTTCTTC.

The chain uses TRBV5-1 and TRBJ2-7, with a tentative D call TRBD2 (7 bases). The CDR3 loop spans 14 amino acids. CDR1 is SGHRS, CDR2 YFSETQ, per germline. V lost 2 bases and J 6 bases, leaving 15 bases between the germline ends. This CDR3 is CASSLSAGEGEQYF. In DNA form, the CDR3 reads TGCGCCAGCAGCTTAAGTGCAGGGGAGGGCGAGCAGTACTTC.

This chain links TRBV19 with TRBJ2-7; D might be TRBD2 (5 bases). Looked up from germline, CDR1 is LNHDA and CDR2 is SQIVND (reference sequence). Trimming removed 6 bases from V and 3 bases from J, with 15 bases in between. The CDR3 is 14 residues long. CDR3 loop: CASSLRGFSYEQYF. In DNA form, the CDR3 reads TGTGCCAGTAGCCTACGGGGATTCAGCTACGAGCAGTACTTC. Complete variable domain (other parts from reference TRBV19 and TRBJ2-7): DGGITQSPKYLFRKEGQNVTLSCEQNLNHDAMYWYRQDPGQGLRLIYYSQIVNDFQKGDIAEGYSVSREKKESFPLTVTSAQKNPTAFYLCASSLRGFSYEQYFGPGTRLTVT.

The chain recombines TRBV2 with TRBJ2-5, with unresolved D. Per the germline V gene, CDR1 is SNHLY and CDR2 is FYNNEI. The CDR3 sequence is 14 residues long. V was shortened by 2 bases and J by 4 bases, with 11 bases between the two germline ends. The CDR3 DNA sequence: TGTGCCAGCAGTGAAATGTTCGGCGGAGAGACCCAGTACTTC. Translation gives CASSEMFGGETQYF.

The chain joins TRBV5-1 to TRBJ1-1, with a possible D match to TRBD1 (6 bases). CDR3 length equals 14 residues. Trimming took 1 base from V and 3 from J, leaving 10 bases between them. CDR1 and CDR2 (germline): SGHRS, YFSETQ. CDR3: CASSLLGADTEAFF. CDR3 coding DNA: TGCGCCAGCAGCTTGTTGGGGGCGGACACTGAAGCTTTCTTT.